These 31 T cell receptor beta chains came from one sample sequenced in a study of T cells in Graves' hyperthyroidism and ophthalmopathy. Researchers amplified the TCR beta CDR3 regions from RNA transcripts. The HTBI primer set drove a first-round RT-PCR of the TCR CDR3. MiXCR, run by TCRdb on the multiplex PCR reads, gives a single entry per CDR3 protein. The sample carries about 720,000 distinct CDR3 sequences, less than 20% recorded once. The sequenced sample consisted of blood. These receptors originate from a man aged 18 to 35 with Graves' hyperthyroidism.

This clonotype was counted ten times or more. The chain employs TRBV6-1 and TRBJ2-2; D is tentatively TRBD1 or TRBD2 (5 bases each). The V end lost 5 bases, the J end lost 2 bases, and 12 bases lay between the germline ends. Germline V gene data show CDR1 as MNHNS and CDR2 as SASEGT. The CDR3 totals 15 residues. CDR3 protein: CASSSGTFNTGELFF. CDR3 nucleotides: TGTGCCAGCAGTTCCGGGACGTTTAACACCGGGGAGCTGTTTTTT.

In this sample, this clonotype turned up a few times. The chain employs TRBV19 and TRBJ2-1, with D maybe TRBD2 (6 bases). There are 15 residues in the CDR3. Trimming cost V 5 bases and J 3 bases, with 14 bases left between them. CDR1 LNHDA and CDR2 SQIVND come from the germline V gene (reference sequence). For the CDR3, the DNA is TGTGCCAGTAGTCCGCGGGACGGGAACTACAATGAGCAGTTCTTC. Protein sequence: CASSPRDGNYNEQFF.

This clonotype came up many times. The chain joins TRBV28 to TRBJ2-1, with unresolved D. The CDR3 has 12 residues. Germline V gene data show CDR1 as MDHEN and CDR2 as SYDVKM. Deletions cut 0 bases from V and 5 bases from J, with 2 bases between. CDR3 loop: CASSLWDNEQFF. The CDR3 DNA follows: TGTGCCAGCAGTTTATGGGACAATGAGCAGTTCTTC.

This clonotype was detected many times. CDR3 sequence: CASSPRRDGSYEQYF. DNA for the CDR3: TGTGCCAGCAGCCCCCGACGGGACGGGTCCTACGAGCAGTACTTC. This chain connects TRBV6-1 to TRBJ2-7; D is tentatively TRBD1 or TRBD2 (5 bases each). CDR1 MNHNS and CDR2 SASEGT come from the germline V gene. Between the trimmed V and J ends, which lost 6 bases and 1 base, there was a span of 16 bases. The CDR3 is 15 amino acids.

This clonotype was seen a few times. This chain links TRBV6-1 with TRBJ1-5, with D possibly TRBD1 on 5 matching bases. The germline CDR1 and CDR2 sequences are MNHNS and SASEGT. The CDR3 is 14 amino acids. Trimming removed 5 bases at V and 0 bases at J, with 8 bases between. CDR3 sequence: CASSRGPSNQPQHF. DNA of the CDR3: TGTGCCAGCAGTAGGGGTCCTAGCAATCAGCCCCAGCATTTT.

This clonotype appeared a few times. The CDR3 nucleotides are TGTGCCAGCTCACCGCCCACGCGGGGGGCCCAATGGTTTGGCTACACCTTC. Its translation: CASSPPTRGAQWFGYTF. This sequence joins TRBV18 and TRBJ1-2, with a tentative D call TRBD1 (6 bases). The V gene lost 3 bases and the J gene lost 7 bases, with 24 bases spanning the gap. The CDR3 has 17 residues. From germline, CDR1 is KGHSH and CDR2 LQKENI.

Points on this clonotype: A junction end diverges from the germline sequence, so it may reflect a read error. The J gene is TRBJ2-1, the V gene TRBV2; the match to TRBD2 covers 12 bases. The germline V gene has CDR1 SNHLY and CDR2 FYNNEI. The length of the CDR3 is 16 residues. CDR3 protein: CVSLRAGTSGHNEQFF. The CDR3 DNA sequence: TGTGTCAGCCTCAGGGCGGGGACTAGCGGGCACAATGAGCAGTTCTTC.

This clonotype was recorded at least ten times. As DNA, the CDR3 is TGTGCTAGTGGTCAGACTAGCGGGTCGACCTACGAGCAGTACTTC. It codes for CASGQTSGSTYEQYF. This rearrangement joins TRBV12-5 to TRBJ2-7; 10 nucleotides align to TRBD2. The CDR3 runs to 15 residues. V lost 5 bases, J lost 2 bases, and 6 bases stayed unmatched. Germline-derived CDR1 and CDR2 are LGHNT and FRNRAP.

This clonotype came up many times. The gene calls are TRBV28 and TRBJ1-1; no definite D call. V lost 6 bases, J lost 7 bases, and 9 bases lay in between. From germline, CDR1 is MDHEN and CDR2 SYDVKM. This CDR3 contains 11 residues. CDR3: CASRVGVEAFF. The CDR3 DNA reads TGTGCCAGCAGAGTGGGAGTTGAAGCTTTCTTT.

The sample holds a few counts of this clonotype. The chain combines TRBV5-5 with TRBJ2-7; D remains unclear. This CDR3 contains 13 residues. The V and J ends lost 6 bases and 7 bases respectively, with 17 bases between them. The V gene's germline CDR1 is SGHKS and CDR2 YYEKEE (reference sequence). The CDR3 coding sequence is TGTGCCAGCACCCCGGCTGCCATTAGGGAGCAGTACTTC. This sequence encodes CASTPAAIREQYF.

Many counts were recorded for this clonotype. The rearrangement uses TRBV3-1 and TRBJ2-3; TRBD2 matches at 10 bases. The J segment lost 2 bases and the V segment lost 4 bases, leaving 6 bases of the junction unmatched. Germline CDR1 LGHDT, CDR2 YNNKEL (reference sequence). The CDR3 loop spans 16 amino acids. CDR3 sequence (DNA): TGTGCCAGCAGCCTCATAAGCGGGAGGGTCACAGATACGCAGTATTTT. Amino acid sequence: CASSLISGRVTDTQYF.

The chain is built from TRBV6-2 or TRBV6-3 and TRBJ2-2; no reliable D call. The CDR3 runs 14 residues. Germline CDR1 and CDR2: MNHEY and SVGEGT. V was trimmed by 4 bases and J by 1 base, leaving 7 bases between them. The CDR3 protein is CASSSSLNTGELFF. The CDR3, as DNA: TGTGCCAGCAGTTCATCCTTGAACACCGGGGAGCTGTTTTTT.

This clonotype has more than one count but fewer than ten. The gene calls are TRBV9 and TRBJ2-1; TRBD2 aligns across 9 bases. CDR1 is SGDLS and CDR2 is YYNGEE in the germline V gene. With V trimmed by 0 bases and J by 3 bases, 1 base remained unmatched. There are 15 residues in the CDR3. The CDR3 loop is CASSVGSGGYNEQFF. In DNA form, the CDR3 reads TGTGCCAGCAGCGTAGGTAGCGGGGGCTACAATGAGCAGTTCTTC.

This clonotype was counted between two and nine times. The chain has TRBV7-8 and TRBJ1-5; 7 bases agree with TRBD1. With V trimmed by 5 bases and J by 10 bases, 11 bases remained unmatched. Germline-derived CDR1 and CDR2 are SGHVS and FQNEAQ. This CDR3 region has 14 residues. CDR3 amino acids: CASSPGQASDPQHF. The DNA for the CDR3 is TGTGCCAGCAGCCCAGGACAGGCCTCGGATCCCCAGCATTTT.

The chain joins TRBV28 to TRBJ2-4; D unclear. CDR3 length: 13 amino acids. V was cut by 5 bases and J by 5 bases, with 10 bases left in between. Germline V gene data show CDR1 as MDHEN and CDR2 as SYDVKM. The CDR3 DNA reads TGTGCCAGCAGTCCCCCGGACCAAAACATTCAGTACTTC. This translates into CASSPPDQNIQYF.

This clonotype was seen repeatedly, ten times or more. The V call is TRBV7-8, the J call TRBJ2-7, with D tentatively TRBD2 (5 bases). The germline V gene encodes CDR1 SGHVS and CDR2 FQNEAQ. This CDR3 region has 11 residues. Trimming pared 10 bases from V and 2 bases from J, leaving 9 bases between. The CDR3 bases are TGTGCCACGAGGGCCGCCTACGAGCAGTACTTC. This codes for CATRAAYEQYF.

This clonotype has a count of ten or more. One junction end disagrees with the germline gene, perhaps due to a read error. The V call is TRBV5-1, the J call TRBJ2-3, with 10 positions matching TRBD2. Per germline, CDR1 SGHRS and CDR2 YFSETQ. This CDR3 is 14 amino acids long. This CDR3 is CASSPLAGTDTQYF. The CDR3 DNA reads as TGTGCCAGCAGTCCACTAGCGGGAACAGATACGCAGTATTTT.

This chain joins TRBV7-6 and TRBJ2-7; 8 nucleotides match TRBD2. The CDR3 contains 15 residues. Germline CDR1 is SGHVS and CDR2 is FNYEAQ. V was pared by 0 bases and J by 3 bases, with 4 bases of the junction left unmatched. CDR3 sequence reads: CASSLAPGLVYEQYF. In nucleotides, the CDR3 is TGTGCCAGCAGCTTAGCACCGGGACTAGTCTACGAGCAGTACTTC.

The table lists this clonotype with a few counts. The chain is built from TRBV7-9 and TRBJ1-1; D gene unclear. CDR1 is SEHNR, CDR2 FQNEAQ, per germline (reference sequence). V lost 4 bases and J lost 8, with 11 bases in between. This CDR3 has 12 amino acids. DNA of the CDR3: TGTGCCAGCAGCTCAACCGGCGGAGAAGCTTTCTTT. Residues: CASSSTGGEAFF.

The CDR3 nucleotides are TGTGCCAGCAGCTTAGCACGGGATCCAGCCAAAAACATTCAGTACTTC. Translating gives CASSLARDPAKNIQYF. The chain has TRBV7-9 and TRBJ2-4, with D possibly matching TRBD2 (5 bases). Germline CDR1 reads SEHNR; CDR2 reads FQNEAQ (reference sequence). The CDR3 sequence is 16 residues long. V was pared by 0 bases and J by 0 bases, with 9 bases between.

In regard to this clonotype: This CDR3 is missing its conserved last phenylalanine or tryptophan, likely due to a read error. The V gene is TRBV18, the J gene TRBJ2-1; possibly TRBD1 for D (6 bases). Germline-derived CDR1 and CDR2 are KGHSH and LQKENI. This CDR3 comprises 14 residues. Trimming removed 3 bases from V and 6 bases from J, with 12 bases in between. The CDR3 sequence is CASSPETGGNEQFS. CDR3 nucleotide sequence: TGTGCCAGCTCACCGGAGACAGGCGGCAATGAGCAGTTCTCC.

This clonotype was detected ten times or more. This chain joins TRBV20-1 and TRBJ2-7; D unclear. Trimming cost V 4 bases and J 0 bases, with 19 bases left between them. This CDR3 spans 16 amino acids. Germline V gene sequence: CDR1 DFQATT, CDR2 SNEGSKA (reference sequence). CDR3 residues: CSAIFDPTPPSYEQYF. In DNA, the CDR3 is TGCAGTGCTATCTTCGATCCCACACCCCCCTCCTACGAGCAGTACTTC.

The CDR3 nucleotides are TGTGCCAGCAGTGGGGCCGGGGTACTCTACGAGCAGTACTTC. This encodes CASSGAGVLYEQYF. The chain links TRBV6-1 to TRBJ2-7; TRBD2 might be the D (5 bases). This CDR3 has 14 residues. Trimming pared 4 bases from V and 3 bases from J, leaving 13 bases between. Germline V gene data show CDR1 as MNHNS and CDR2 as SASEGT.

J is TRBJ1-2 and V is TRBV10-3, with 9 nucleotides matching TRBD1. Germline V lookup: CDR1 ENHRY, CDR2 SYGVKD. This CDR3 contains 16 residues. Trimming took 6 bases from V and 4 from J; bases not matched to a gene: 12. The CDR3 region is CAIRSVGQGKTYGYTF. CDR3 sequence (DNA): TGTGCCATCAGATCAGTTGGACAGGGGAAGACCTATGGCTACACCTTC.

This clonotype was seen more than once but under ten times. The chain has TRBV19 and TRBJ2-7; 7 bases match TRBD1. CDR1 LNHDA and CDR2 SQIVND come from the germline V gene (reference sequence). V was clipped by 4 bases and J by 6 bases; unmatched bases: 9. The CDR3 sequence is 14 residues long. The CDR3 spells CASSRQGRSGEQYF. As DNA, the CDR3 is TGTGCCAGTAGTAGACAGGGACGGAGTGGCGAGCAGTACTTC.

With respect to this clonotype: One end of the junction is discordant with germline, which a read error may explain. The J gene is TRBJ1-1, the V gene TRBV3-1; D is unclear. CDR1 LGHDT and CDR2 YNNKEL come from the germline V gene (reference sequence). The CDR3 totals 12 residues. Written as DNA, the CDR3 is TGTGTCAGCAGCCAAGACCGCGGTGAAGCTTTCTTT. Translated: CVSSQDRGEAFF.

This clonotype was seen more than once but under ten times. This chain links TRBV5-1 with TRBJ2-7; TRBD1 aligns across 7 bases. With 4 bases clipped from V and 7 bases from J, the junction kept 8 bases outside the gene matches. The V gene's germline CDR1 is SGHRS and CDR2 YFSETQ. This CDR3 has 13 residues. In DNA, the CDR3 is TGCGCCAGCAGCCCCCCGACAGGGCGGGAGCAGTACTTC. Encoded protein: CASSPPTGREQYF.

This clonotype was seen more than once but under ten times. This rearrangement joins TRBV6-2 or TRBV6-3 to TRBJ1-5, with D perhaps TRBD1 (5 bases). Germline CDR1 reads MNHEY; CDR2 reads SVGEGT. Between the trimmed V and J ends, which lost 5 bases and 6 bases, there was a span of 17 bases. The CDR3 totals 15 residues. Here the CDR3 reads CASSPRGMGSQPQHF. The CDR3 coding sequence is TGTGCCAGCAGTCCGAGGGGAATGGGTAGTCAGCCCCAGCATTTT.

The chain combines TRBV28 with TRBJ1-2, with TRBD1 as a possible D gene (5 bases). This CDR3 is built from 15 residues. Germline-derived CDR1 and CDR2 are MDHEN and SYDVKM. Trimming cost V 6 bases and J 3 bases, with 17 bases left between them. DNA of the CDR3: TGTGCCAGCAGCTCCGGGGCCGGGCACGACTATGGCTACACCTTC. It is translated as CASSSGAGHDYGYTF.

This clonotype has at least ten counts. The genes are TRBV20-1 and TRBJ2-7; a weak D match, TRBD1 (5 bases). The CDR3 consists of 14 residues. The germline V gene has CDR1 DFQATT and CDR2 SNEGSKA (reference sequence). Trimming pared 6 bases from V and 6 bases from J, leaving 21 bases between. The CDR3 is CSAAKTALGIEQYF. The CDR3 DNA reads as TGCAGTGCAGCGAAGACAGCTTTAGGCATCGAGCAGTACTTC.

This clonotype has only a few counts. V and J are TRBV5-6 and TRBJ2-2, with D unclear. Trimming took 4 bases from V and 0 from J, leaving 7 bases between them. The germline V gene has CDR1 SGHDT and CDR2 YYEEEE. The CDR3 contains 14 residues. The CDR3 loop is CASSSESNTGELFF. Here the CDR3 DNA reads TGTGCCAGCAGCAGCGAATCGAACACCGGGGAGCTGTTTTTT. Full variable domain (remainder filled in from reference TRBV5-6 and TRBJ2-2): DAGVTQSPTHLIKTRGQQVTLRCSPKSGHDTVSWYQQALGQGPQFIFQYYEEEERQRGNFPDRFSGHQFPNYSSELNVNALLLGDSALYLCASSSESNTGELFFGEGSRLTVL.